The entry below describes one TCR beta chain. V was clipped by 6 bases and J by 5 bases, with 13 bases between them. Germline V gene sequence: CDR1 SQVTM, CDR2 ANQGSEA. The CDR3 consists of 12 residues. PCR primers comprised 60 Vbeta and 13 Jbeta primers. Libraries were prepared by immunoSEQ multiplex PCR; TCRdb keeps only in-frame clonotypes and omits some of them. This sample has some 150,000 clones; approximately 78% occur once, and the top ten carry 8.1%. This specimen comes from a study of cytomegalovirus exposure and HLA in healthy donors. It was healthy bone marrow donors who served as donors. The chain uses TRBV29-1 and TRBJ1-1; D is possibly TRBD1 (5 bases). What was sequenced was PBMCs. The TCR comes from a woman aged 45-60 years in good health and CMV-seropositive. The CDR3 nucleotides are TGCAGCGTGTCAGGGTGGGTTACTGAAGCTTTCTTT. This gives the protein CSVSGWVTEAFF. Looking up the rest from reference TRBV29-1 and TRBJ1-1 gives the full variable domain: SAVISQKPSRDICQRGTSLTIQCQVDSQVTMMFWYRQQPGQSLTLIATANQGSEATYESGFVIDKFPISRPNLTFSTLTVSNMSPEDSSIYLCSVSGWVTEAFFGQGTRLTVV.